This paragraph covers one T cell receptor beta chain sequence. Its antigen remains unidentified. The input for sorted-subset replicate PCRs was approximately 200 ng DNA, about 30,000 T cell genomes. The table came from immunoSEQ multiplex PCR; TCRdb's copy has only in-frame clones and leaves some out. This table holds about 800,000 clones, 90% to 97% found once. This entry comes from a study of shared clonotypes between healthy human individuals. Findings of the study overall: Researchers sampled blood only, noting tissue repertoires likely differ. Relative to their counterparts shared across all four donors, non-shared clonotypes exhibited diminished generation probabilities.

CD45RO-negative, CCR7-selected cells formed the naive CD8 fraction, which excluded terminally differentiated effector memory CD45RA+ cells. V lost 11 bases to trimming and J lost 1 base; unmatched junction nucleotides: 8. The germline gives CDR1 SNHLY, CDR2 FYNNEI. The CDR3 covers 14 residues. The chain couples TRBV2 to TRBJ2-7; TRBD2 aligns across 10 bases. Sequencing was performed on naive CD8+ T cells sorted from blood. The TCR originated in a man aged 25-45 years in good health. The chain's CDR3 is CALPGLALSYEQYF. The CDR3 DNA is TGTGCCTTACCGGGACTAGCGTTGTCCTACGAGCAGTACTTC.